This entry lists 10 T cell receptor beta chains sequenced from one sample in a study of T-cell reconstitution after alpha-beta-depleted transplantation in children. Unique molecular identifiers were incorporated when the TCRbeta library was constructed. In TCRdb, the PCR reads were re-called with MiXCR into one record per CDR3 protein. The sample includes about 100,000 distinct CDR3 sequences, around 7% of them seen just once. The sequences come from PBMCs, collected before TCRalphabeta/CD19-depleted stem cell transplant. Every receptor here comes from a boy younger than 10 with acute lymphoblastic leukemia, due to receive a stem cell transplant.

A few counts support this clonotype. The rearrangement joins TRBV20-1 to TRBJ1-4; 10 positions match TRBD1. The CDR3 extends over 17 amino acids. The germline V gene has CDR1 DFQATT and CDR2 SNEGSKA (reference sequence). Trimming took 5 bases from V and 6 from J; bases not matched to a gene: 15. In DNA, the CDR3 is TGCAGTGCTTCCCCCGGGACAGGGGTCACCCCAGATGAAAAACTGTTTTTT. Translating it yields CSASPGTGVTPDEKLFF.

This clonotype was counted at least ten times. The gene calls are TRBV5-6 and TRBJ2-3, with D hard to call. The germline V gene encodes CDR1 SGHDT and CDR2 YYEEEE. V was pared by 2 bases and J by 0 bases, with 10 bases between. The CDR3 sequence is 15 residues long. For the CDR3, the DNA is TGTGCCAGCAGCTTAGTTCGGCTTAGCACAGATACGCAGTATTTT. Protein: CASSLVRLSTDTQYF.

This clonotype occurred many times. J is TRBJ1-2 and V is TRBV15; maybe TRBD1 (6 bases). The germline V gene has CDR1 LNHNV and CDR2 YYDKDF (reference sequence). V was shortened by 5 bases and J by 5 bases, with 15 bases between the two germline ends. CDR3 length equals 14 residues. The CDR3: CATSGLAQGYGYTF. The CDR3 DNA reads TGTGCCACCAGCGGGCTCGCTCAGGGGTATGGCTACACCTTC.

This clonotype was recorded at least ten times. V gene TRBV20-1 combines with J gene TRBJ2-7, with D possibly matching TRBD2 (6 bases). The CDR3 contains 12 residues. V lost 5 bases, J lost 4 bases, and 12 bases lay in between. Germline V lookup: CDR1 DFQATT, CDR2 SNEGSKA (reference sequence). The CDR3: CSARGDEYEQYF. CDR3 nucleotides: TGCAGTGCTCGCGGGGACGAGTACGAGCAGTACTTC.

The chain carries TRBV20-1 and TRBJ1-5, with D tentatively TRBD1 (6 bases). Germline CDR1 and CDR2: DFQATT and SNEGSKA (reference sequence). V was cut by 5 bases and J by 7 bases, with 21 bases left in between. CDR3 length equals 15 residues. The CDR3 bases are TGCAGTGCTCCCCCGATCCAGGGGTCAGGGCAGCCCCAGCATTTT. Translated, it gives CSAPPIQGSGQPQHF.

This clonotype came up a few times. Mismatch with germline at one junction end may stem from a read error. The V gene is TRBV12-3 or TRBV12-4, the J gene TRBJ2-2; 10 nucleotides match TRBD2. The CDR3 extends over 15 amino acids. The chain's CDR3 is CASGGGLAKTGELFF. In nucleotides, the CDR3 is TGTGCCAGCGGGGGGGGACTAGCGAAGACCGGGGAGCTGTTTTTT.

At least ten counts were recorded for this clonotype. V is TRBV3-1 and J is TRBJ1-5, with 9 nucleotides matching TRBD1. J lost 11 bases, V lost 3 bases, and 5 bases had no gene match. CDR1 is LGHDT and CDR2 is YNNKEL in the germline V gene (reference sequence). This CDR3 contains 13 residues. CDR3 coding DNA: TGTGCCAGCAGCCACGGACAGGGGAGGACCCAGCATTTT. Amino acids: CASSHGQGRTQHF.

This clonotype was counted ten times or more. The CDR3 DNA sequence: TGTGCCAGCAGTTACCGGCCCCCCTTTCGCGAGCAGTACTTC. It codes for CASSYRPPFREQYF. The J gene is TRBJ2-7, the V gene TRBV27, with D uncertain. The CDR3 sequence is 14 residues long. V was shortened by 4 bases and J by 6 bases, with 16 bases between the two germline ends. In germline, CDR1 is MNHEY, CDR2 SMNVEV (reference sequence).

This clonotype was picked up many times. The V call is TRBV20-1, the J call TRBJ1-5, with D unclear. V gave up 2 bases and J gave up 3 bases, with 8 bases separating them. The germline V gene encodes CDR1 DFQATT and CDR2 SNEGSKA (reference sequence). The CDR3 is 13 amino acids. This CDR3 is CSARTAFNQPQHF. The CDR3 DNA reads TGCAGTGCTAGAACAGCGTTCAATCAGCCCCAGCATTTT.

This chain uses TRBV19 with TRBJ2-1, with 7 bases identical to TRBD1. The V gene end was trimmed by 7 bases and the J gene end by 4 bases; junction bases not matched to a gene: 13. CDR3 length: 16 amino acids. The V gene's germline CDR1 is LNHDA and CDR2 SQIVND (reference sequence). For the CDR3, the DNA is TGTGCCAGTACCCCCCTCCCAGGGGGTGGGTACAATGAGCAGTTCTTC. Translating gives CASTPLPGGGYNEQFF.